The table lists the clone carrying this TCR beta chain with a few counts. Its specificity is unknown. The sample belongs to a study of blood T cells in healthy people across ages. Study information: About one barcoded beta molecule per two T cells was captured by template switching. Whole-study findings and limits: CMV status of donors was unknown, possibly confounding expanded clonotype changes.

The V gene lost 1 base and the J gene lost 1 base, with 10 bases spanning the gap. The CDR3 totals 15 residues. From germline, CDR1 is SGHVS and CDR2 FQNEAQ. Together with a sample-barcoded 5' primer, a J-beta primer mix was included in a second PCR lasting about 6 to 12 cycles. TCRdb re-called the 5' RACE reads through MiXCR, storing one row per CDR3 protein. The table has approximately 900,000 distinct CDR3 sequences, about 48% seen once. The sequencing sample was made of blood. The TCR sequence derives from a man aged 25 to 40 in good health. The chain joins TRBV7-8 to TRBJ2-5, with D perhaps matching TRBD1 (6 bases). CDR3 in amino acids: CASSLVGRGQETQYF. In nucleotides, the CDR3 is TGTGCCAGCAGCTTAGTGGGCAGGGGCCAAGAGACCCAGTACTTC.